One sample yielded the 9 T cell receptor beta chains listed below, sequenced in a study of cytotoxic CD8 clonotypes in ibrutinib-treated CLL. TCRdb keeps only in-frame clones here, not all; method: immunoSEQ multiplex PCR. The sample includes about 45,000 clones, 65% of them seen just once. The starting material was PBMCs, obtained after 24 months of ibrutinib treatment. These receptors all come from a human donor with chronic lymphocytic leukemia.

This clone was counted only a few times. V is TRBV29-1 and J is TRBJ2-2, with TRBD2 as a possible D gene (5 bases). Germline CDR1 reads SQVTM; CDR2 reads ANQGSEA. The CDR3 covers 13 residues. V lost 6 bases and J 4 bases, leaving 12 bases between the germline ends. The CDR3 spells CSVRGLSTGELFF. CDR3 sequence (DNA): TGCAGCGTCCGAGGGCTTTCCACCGGGGAGCTGTTTTTT.

This chain joins TRBV2 and TRBJ2-2; the D call may be TRBD1 or TRBD2 (5 bases each). Trimming removed 8 bases at V and 4 bases at J, with 17 bases between. This CDR3 has 15 residues. Germline-derived CDR1 and CDR2 are SNHLY and FYNNEI. The CDR3 DNA sequence: TGTGCCAGCGAGGGGAGAGGACTGTCCACCGGGGAGCTGTTTTTT. Protein sequence: CASEGRGLSTGELFF.

The J gene is TRBJ2-7, the V gene TRBV7-6, with 8 bases lining up with TRBD1. The CDR3 extends over 15 amino acids. V lost 1 base to trimming and J lost 3 bases; unmatched junction nucleotides: 5. Germline values: CDR1 SGHVS, CDR2 FNYEAQ. CDR3 loop: CASSLGPRGLYEQYF. The CDR3 coding sequence is TGTGCCAGCAGCTTAGGACCCAGGGGGCTCTACGAGCAGTACTTC.

V usage is TRBV19 and J usage is TRBJ1-5; the match to TRBD1 covers 9 bases. Germline V CDR1 and CDR2: LNHDA, SQIVND (reference sequence). V lost 6 bases to trimming and J lost 3 bases; unmatched junction nucleotides: 6. This CDR3 contains 15 residues. CDR3 loop: CASRPRTGVNQPQHF. CDR3 bases: TGTGCCAGTAGACCTAGGACAGGGGTCAATCAGCCCCAGCATTTT.

V gene TRBV20-1 combines with J gene TRBJ2-7; no firm D call. V was trimmed by 5 bases and J by 5 bases, leaving 10 bases between them. The germline V gene encodes CDR1 DFQATT and CDR2 SNEGSKA (reference sequence). The length of the CDR3 is 11 residues. The CDR3 sequence: CSARVVHEQYF. The CDR3 DNA reads TGCAGTGCTCGGGTGGTTCACGAGCAGTACTTC.

The V and J genes are TRBV2 and TRBJ1-1; D perhaps matches TRBD1 (6 bases). Trimming left V 6 bases short and J 1 base short, with 12 bases between. CDR3 length: 14 residues. CDR1 and CDR2 from the germline V gene are SNHLY and FYNNEI. The CDR3 nucleotides read TGTGCCAGCAGGGTGACAGGTTGGAACACTGAAGCTTTCTTT. As protein: CASRVTGWNTEAFF.

V usage is TRBV19 and J usage is TRBJ2-7, with a tentative D call TRBD1 (5 bases). CDR1 is LNHDA and CDR2 is SQIVND in the germline V gene (reference sequence). V lost 4 bases to trimming and J lost 2 bases, with 12 bases between them. The CDR3 consists of 14 residues. CDR3 protein: CASSTGYTTYEQYF. CDR3 DNA sequence: TGTGCCAGTAGTACAGGGTATACAACCTACGAGCAGTACTTC.

This clone was counted many times. This sequence joins TRBV6-5 and TRBJ2-1; 10 nucleotides line up with TRBD2. This CDR3 has 16 amino acids. Losses at the gene ends were 4 bases for V and 1 base for J; bases not matched to a gene: 4. Germline V lookup: CDR1 MNHEY, CDR2 SVGAGI. The CDR3 DNA is TGTGCCAGCAGTTCCGAGGGACTAGCGTCCTACAATGAGCAGTTCTTC. Amino acid sequence: CASSSEGLASYNEQFF.

In nucleotides, the CDR3 is TGTGCCAGCAGCCAAGACCCTAGCGGGAGAACCTACGAGCAGTACTTC. Translation: CASSQDPSGRTYEQYF. The V and J genes are TRBV4-2 and TRBJ2-5; 10 bases are shared with TRBD2. The J call is doubtful: the DNA matches TRBJ2-7 better. The length of the CDR3 is 16 residues. CDR1 is LGHNA and CDR2 is YNFKEQ in the germline V gene.